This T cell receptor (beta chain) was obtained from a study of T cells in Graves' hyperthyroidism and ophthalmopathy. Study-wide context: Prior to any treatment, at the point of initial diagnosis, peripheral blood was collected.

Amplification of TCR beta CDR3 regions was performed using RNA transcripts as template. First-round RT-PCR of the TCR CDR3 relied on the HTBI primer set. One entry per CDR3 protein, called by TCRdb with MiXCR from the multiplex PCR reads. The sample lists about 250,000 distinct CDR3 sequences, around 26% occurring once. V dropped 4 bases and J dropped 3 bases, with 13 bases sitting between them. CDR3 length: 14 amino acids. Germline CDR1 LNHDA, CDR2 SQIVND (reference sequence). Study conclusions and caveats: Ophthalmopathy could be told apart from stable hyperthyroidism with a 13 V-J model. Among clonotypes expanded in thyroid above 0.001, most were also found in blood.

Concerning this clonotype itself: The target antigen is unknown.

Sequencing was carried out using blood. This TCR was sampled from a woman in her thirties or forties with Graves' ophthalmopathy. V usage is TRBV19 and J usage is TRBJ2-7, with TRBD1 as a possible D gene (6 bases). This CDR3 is CASSKQGNYYEQYF. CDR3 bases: TGTGCCAGTAGTAAGCAGGGGAATTACTACGAGCAGTACTTC.